The 10 T cell receptor beta chains below were found in one sample sequenced in a study of T cells in Graves' hyperthyroidism and ophthalmopathy. The CDR3 regions of TCR beta were amplified from RNA transcripts. First-round RT-PCR with HTBI primers amplified the TCR CDR3 region. Using its own MiXCR run on the multiplex PCR reads, TCRdb lists one record per CDR3 protein. The table shows a few hundred thousand distinct CDR3 sequences, with about a sixth occurring only once. Sequencing was done on a sample of blood. The receptor set was obtained from a woman younger than 35 with Graves' hyperthyroidism.

This chain links TRBV27 with TRBJ1-6; D unresolved. V was clipped by 7 bases and J by 4 bases, with 14 bases between them. This CDR3 contains 15 residues. Per germline, CDR1 MNHEY and CDR2 SMNVEV (reference sequence). CDR3 amino acids: CASKAATTYNSPLHF. Written as DNA, the CDR3 is TGTGCCAGCAAGGCGGCGACAACTTATAATTCACCCCTCCACTTT.

This clonotype was seen a few times. The rearrangement links TRBV18 to TRBJ1-5; weak D call: TRBD1 (5 bases). CDR1 KGHSH and CDR2 LQKENI come from the germline V gene. V was cut by 1 base and J by 0 bases, with 13 bases left in between. This CDR3 comprises 17 residues. The CDR3 protein is CASSPQFFRASNQPQHF. DNA of the CDR3: TGTGCCAGCTCACCACAGTTCTTCAGGGCTAGCAATCAGCCCCAGCATTTT.

This clonotype was seen repeatedly, ten times or more. The chain links TRBV3-1 to TRBJ2-7, with a tentative D call TRBD1 (5 bases). CDR1 is LGHDT and CDR2 is YNNKEL in the germline V gene (reference sequence). Deletions cut 0 bases from V and 3 bases from J, with 12 bases between. CDR3 size: 15 residues. Here the CDR3 DNA reads TGTGCCAGCAGCCAAGATTACCAGGGTAACTACGAGCAGTACTTC. Translated: CASSQDYQGNYEQYF.

V gene TRBV9 combines with J gene TRBJ1-2; tentative D call: TRBD1 (6 bases). Germline values: CDR1 SGDLS, CDR2 YYNGEE. This CDR3 comprises 15 residues. V was trimmed by 2 bases and J by 7 bases, leaving 18 bases between them. CDR3: CASSVGLGASGGYTF. CDR3 nucleotides: TGTGCCAGCAGCGTGGGTTTGGGGGCAAGTGGTGGCTACACCTTC.

This clonotype was counted ten times or more. The rearrangement uses TRBV7-8 and TRBJ1-5, with 7 bases aligning to TRBD1. The germline V gene has CDR1 SGHVS and CDR2 FQNEAQ. This CDR3 contains 15 residues. The junction had 9 bases not matched to a gene; V was cut back by 7 bases and J by 3 bases. Here the CDR3 DNA reads TGTGCCAGCACCCAAACCACAGGGGTCAATCAGCCCCAGCATTTT. Translation: CASTQTTGVNQPQHF.

This clonotype occurred a few times. The V and J genes are TRBV5-5 and TRBJ2-1, with 14 bases fitting TRBD2. Germline loops: CDR1 SGHKS, CDR2 YYEKEE (reference sequence). CDR3 length: 19 residues. With 0 bases clipped from V and 4 bases from J, the junction kept 9 bases outside the gene matches. The CDR3, as DNA: TGTGCCAGCAGCTTGGAAGGGTCCCGACTAGCGGGAGGGTACAATGAGCAGTTCTTC. This encodes CASSLEGSRLAGGYNEQFF.

This clonotype was recorded a few times. The V and J genes are TRBV5-1 and TRBJ2-7; 14 bases line up with TRBD2. The germline V gene encodes CDR1 SGHRS and CDR2 YFSETQ. CDR3 length: 17 amino acids. V lost 4 bases and J lost 1; bases outside the gene matches: 7. The CDR3 reads CASSEGLAGGSSYEQYF. The CDR3 DNA is TGCGCCAGCAGCGAAGGACTAGCGGGAGGTTCTTCCTACGAGCAGTACTTC.

This clonotype was counted only a few times. The V and J genes are TRBV7-9 and TRBJ1-6; D may be TRBD1 (5 bases). V lost 4 bases to trimming and J lost 6 bases, with 13 bases between them. The CDR3 runs 15 residues. Germline values: CDR1 SEHNR, CDR2 FQNEAQ (reference sequence). The CDR3, as DNA: TGTGCCAGCAGCTCATCACACAGGTTTAATTCACCCCTCCACTTT. It is translated as CASSSSHRFNSPLHF.

This rearrangement joins TRBV11-2 to TRBJ2-5; 9 bases fit TRBD1. CDR1 and CDR2 from the germline V gene are SGHAT and FQNNGV. The CDR3 contains 13 residues. V was pared by 1 base and J by 12 bases, with 6 bases of the junction left unmatched. In nucleotides, the CDR3 is TGTGCCAGCAGCTTAGGTTTGACAGGGGGGGAGTACTTC. Protein sequence: CASSLGLTGGEYF.

This clonotype has a count of ten or more. The rearrangement uses TRBV2 and TRBJ1-2, with a weak D call TRBD1 (5 bases). The CDR3 length is 13 residues. Germline-derived CDR1 and CDR2 are SNHLY and FYNNEI. With 3 bases removed from V and 8 bases from J, the gap between germline ends came to 13 bases. The CDR3 region has the DNA TGTGCCAGCAGTGACAGGGTTCCGGAGGGCTACACCTTC. Protein: CASSDRVPEGYTF.